The TCR beta chain described here comes from a study of identical twins. There are 12 residues in the CDR3. Looked up from germline, CDR1 is KGHDR and CDR2 is SFDVKD. Trimming cost V 9 bases and J 0 bases, with 5 bases left between them. MiXCR was run by TCRdb on the 5' RACE reads, yielding one entry per CDR3 protein. The sample includes approximately 1.8 million distinct CDR3 sequences, about 31% of them seen just once. The receptor was derived from a newborn girl in good health. This sequence joins TRBV24-1 and TRBJ2-1; D ambiguous. Sequenced sample: cord blood. CDR3 coding DNA: TGTGCCACCGTGAGCTCCTACAATGAGCAGTTCTTC. Translated, it gives CATVSSYNEQFF.